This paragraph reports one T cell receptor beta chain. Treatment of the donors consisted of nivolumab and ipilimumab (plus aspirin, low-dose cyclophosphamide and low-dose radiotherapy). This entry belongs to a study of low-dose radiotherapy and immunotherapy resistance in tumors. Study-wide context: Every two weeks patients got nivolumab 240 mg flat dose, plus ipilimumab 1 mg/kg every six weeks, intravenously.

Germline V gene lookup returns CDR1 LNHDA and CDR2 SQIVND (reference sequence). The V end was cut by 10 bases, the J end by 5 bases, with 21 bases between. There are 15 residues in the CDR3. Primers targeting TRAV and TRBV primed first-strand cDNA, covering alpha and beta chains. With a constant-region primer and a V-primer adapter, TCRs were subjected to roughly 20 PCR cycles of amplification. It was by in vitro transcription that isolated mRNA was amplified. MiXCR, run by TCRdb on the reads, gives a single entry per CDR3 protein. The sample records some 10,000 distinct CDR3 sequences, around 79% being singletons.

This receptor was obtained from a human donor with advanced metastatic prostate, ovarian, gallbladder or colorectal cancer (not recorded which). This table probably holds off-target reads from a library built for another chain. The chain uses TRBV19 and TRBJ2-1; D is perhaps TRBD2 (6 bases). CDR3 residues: CATRVFSGGDNEQFF. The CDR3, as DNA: TGTGCCACTCGGGTCTTTTCGGGCGGGGACAATGAGCAGTTCTTC.